The 28 T cell receptor beta chains below were found in one sample sequenced in a study of blood T cell repertoires in COVID-19. The table came from immunoSEQ multiplex PCR; TCRdb's copy has only in-frame clones and leaves some out. The sample holds around 250,000 clones, roughly 84% seen once. Sequencing was performed on peripheral blood. Every receptor here comes from a woman between 35 and 50 years old who had recovered from COVID-19.

The chain has TRBV6-2 or TRBV6-3 and TRBJ1-2, with 9 bases aligning to TRBD1. This CDR3 contains 15 residues. CDR1 is MNHEY, CDR2 SVGEGT, per germline. V was pared by 0 bases and J by 4 bases, with 3 bases of the junction left unmatched. CDR3 coding DNA: TGTGCCAGCAGTTACTCGGACAGGGGTTTCTATGGCTACACCTTC. This codes for CASSYSDRGFYGYTF.

This chain uses TRBV19 with TRBJ1-2; possibly TRBD1 for D (5 bases). Trimming left V 7 bases short and J 0 bases short, with 15 bases between. This CDR3 has 15 residues. Germline V gene data show CDR1 as LNHDA and CDR2 as SQIVND (reference sequence). The CDR3 loop reads CASKDYRTSNYGYTF. The DNA of the CDR3 is TGTGCCAGTAAGGACTACAGGACATCTAACTATGGCTACACCTTC.

This sequence joins TRBV5-6 and TRBJ1-5, with D maybe TRBD1 (6 bases). The germline CDR1 and CDR2 sequences are SGHDT and YYEEEE. Trimming took 4 bases from V and 7 from J, leaving 15 bases between them. There are 14 residues in the CDR3. The chain's CDR3 is CASSEWGGEQPQHF. CDR3 sequence (DNA): TGTGCCAGCAGCGAGTGGGGGGGCGAACAGCCCCAGCATTTT.

The chain joins TRBV5-6 to TRBJ2-5; D perhaps matches TRBD1 (5 bases). CDR3 length: 13 amino acids. V dropped 5 bases and J dropped 5 bases, with 13 bases sitting between them. Germline V gives CDR1 SGHDT, CDR2 YYEEEE. CDR3 sequence (DNA): TGTGCCAGCAGTCTGGGGCGCGTTGAGACCCAGTACTTC. As protein: CASSLGRVETQYF.

The count of this clone is one. The chain recombines TRBV6-5 with TRBJ2-7, with 7 bases identical to TRBD1. This CDR3 spans 15 amino acids. J was trimmed by 1 base and V by 6 bases; bases with no gene match: 9. CDR1 and CDR2 (germline): MNHEY, SVGAGI. DNA of the CDR3: TGTGCCAGCAGAACCGGGACAGACCCTTCCTACGAGCAGTACTTC. Translating it yields CASRTGTDPSYEQYF.

The chain couples TRBV9 to TRBJ2-7; 7 bases agree with TRBD1. J was trimmed by 5 bases and V by 0 bases; bases with no gene match: 14. This CDR3 contains 17 residues. Germline V gene sequence: CDR1 SGDLS, CDR2 YYNGEE. This CDR3 reads CASSVGAGGTLWDEQYF. The CDR3 DNA follows: TGTGCCAGCAGCGTAGGGGCAGGGGGAACCCTATGGGACGAGCAGTACTTC.

J is TRBJ1-4 and V is TRBV14, with D tentatively TRBD1 (6 bases). CDR1 is SGHDN, CDR2 FVKESK, per germline. Trimming removed 1 base at V and 4 bases at J, with 10 bases between. This CDR3 has 15 amino acids. The CDR3 bases are TGTGCCAGCAGCCAAGTGGGGACAAGTAATGAAAAACTGTTTTTT. Translating it yields CASSQVGTSNEKLFF.

The chain is built from TRBV5-1 and TRBJ2-7, with 9 bases fitting TRBD1. The J segment lost 0 bases and the V segment lost 1 base, leaving 2 bases of the junction unmatched. Germline CDR1 is SGHRS and CDR2 is YFSETQ. This CDR3 region has 15 residues. CDR3 DNA: TGCGCCAGCAGCTTGTTGACAGGGGGCTCCTACGAGCAGTACTTC. It yields the protein CASSLLTGGSYEQYF. The complete variable domain, with remaining parts taken from reference TRBV5-1 and TRBJ2-7, reads KAGVTQTPRYLIKTRGQQVTLSCSPISGHRSVSWYQQTPGQGLQFLFEYFSETQRNKGNFPGRFSGRQFSNSRSEMNVSTLELGDSALYLCASSLLTGGSYEQYFGPGTRLTVT.

J is TRBJ2-7 and V is TRBV18; D is perhaps TRBD2 (6 bases). The germline CDR1 and CDR2 sequences are KGHSH and LQKENI. V dropped 3 bases and J dropped 4 bases, with 13 bases sitting between them. The CDR3 has 14 amino acids. The CDR3 bases are TGTGCCAGCTCACCCCATCCGGGGGAATACGAGCAGTACTTC. It yields the protein CASSPHPGEYEQYF.

V and J are TRBV2 and TRBJ1-6; D unclear. With 6 bases removed from V and 6 bases from J, the gap between germline ends came to 15 bases. Per the germline V gene, CDR1 is SNHLY and CDR2 is FYNNEI. The CDR3 is 15 residues long. The CDR3 spells CASRAEEGRNSPLHF. CDR3 nucleotides: TGTGCCAGCAGGGCAGAGGAGGGCCGTAATTCACCCCTCCACTTT.

As DNA, the CDR3 is TGTGCCAGTGGAGCGGGGGGTACCGGGGAGCTGTTTTTT. Encoded protein: CASGAGGTGELFF. The genes are TRBV27 and TRBJ2-2; 9 nucleotides agree with TRBD2. Looked up from germline, CDR1 is MNHEY and CDR2 is SMNVEV (reference sequence). The CDR3 spans 13 residues. V lost 9 bases to trimming and J lost 5 bases; unmatched junction nucleotides: 4.

The CDR3 coding sequence is TGTGCCAGCAGTTTATACCGGGACAGGGCAGAGACCCAGTACTTC. This translates into CASSLYRDRAETQYF. This chain connects TRBV28 to TRBJ2-5, with TRBD1 matching 9 bases. This CDR3 comprises 15 residues. Trimming removed 1 base from V and 4 bases from J; junction bases left unmatched: 4. Germline loops: CDR1 MDHEN, CDR2 SYDVKM.

The chain recombines TRBV10-1 with TRBJ2-7; D unresolved. Germline V gene sequence: CDR1 WNHNN, CDR2 SYGVQD (reference sequence). Trimming stripped 1 base from V and 5 bases from J, with 15 bases between. The length of the CDR3 is 15 residues. The CDR3 protein is CASSEWAGLSDEQYF. In DNA, the CDR3 is TGCGCCAGCAGTGAGTGGGCAGGCTTATCGGACGAGCAGTACTTC.

The chain is built from TRBV9 and TRBJ1-2, with a weak D call TRBD1 (5 bases). V gave up 4 bases and J gave up 6 bases, with 16 bases separating them. The CDR3 extends over 14 amino acids. Germline V gives CDR1 SGDLS, CDR2 YYNGEE. CDR3 DNA sequence: TGTGCCAGCAGCCCTCACCCGGACACCAATGGCTACACCTTC. Its protein product is CASSPHPDTNGYTF.

The V and J genes are TRBV5-6 and TRBJ1-4, with 9 bases matching TRBD1. The CDR3 consists of 14 residues. J was trimmed by 6 bases and V by 5 bases; bases with no gene match: 5. In germline, CDR1 is SGHDT, CDR2 YYEEEE. CDR3 loop: CASSRDREYEKLFF. CDR3 nucleotide sequence: TGTGCCAGCAGTAGGGACAGGGAATATGAAAAACTGTTTTTT.

The chain uses TRBV5-1 and TRBJ1-2, with 9 bases that match TRBD1. After removal of 4 bases from V and 6 bases from J, the junction contained 7 bases not matched to a gene. Germline CDR1 reads SGHRS; CDR2 reads YFSETQ. The CDR3 extends over 14 amino acids. CDR3 nucleotide sequence: TGCGCCAGCAGCCCCAGCGGGACAGGGCATGGCTACACCTTC. This encodes CASSPSGTGHGYTF.

The V and J genes are TRBV29-1 and TRBJ1-5; 7 nucleotides match TRBD1. CDR1 SQVTM and CDR2 ANQGSEA come from the germline V gene. There are 13 residues in the CDR3. Trimming removed 4 bases from V and 3 bases from J; junction bases left unmatched: 3. The CDR3 sequence is CSVGTGDNQPQHF. The DNA for the CDR3 is TGCAGCGTTGGGACAGGAGACAATCAGCCCCAGCATTTT.

Only a few counts were recorded for this clone. The chain uses TRBV7-8 and TRBJ1-5; a possible D gene is TRBD1 (6 bases). The CDR3 runs to 17 residues. Germline V gives CDR1 SGHVS, CDR2 FQNEAQ. V was clipped by 5 bases and J by 6 bases, with 23 bases between them. The CDR3: CASSPLPWTAGSQPQHF. In DNA, the CDR3 is TGTGCCAGCAGCCCACTCCCTTGGACAGCCGGAAGTCAGCCCCAGCATTTT.

The chain has TRBV5-1 and TRBJ2-1; D perhaps matches TRBD1 (6 bases). V was shortened by 4 bases and J by 4 bases, with 18 bases between the two germline ends. The CDR3 length is 16 residues. Germline-derived CDR1 and CDR2 are SGHRS and YFSETQ. CDR3 sequence reads: CASSITGTPAYNEQFF. The CDR3 bases are TGCGCCAGCAGCATTACCGGGACACCGGCTTACAATGAGCAGTTCTTC.

The chain carries TRBV2 and TRBJ2-3, with no clear D. The V and J ends lost 1 base and 4 bases respectively, with 3 bases between them. This CDR3 spans 12 amino acids. The germline gives CDR1 SNHLY, CDR2 FYNNEI. CDR3 loop: CASSEDSDTQYF. The CDR3 DNA is TGTGCCAGCAGTGAAGACTCAGATACGCAGTATTTT.

This chain's CDR3 is CASSSLSPPVQTQYF. The CDR3 coding sequence is TGTGCCAGCAGCTCCCTCTCCCCCCCTGTTCAGACCCAGTACTTC. The genes are TRBV7-7 and TRBJ2-5; D gene unclear. Germline-derived CDR1 and CDR2 are SSHAT and FNYEAQ (reference sequence). The CDR3 length is 15 residues. Trimming took 4 bases from V and 6 from J, leaving 18 bases between them.

The table lists this clone with a count of one. The chain employs TRBV6-5 and TRBJ2-5, with 7 positions matching TRBD1. Germline V lookup: CDR1 MNHEY, CDR2 SVGAGI. V lost 2 bases, J lost 3 bases, and 3 bases stayed unmatched. The CDR3 length is 14 residues. CDR3 loop: CASSYDDREETQYF. CDR3 DNA: TGTGCCAGCAGTTACGACGACAGGGAAGAGACCCAGTACTTC.

This clone was found a few times. The chain combines TRBV6-6 with TRBJ1-1; D is undetermined. The V end lost 8 bases, the J end lost 0 bases, and 19 bases lay between the germline ends. The CDR3 totals 16 residues. Germline V lookup: CDR1 MNHNY, CDR2 SVGAGI (reference sequence). As DNA, the CDR3 is TGTGCCAGCGGACTCGGCTTGGGCGGTTTGAACACTGAAGCTTTCTTT. This translates into CASGLGLGGLNTEAFF.

CDR3 in amino acids: CASSLYKGQNSGNTIYF. The DNA of the CDR3 is TGTGCCAGCAGCTTGTATAAGGGACAGAACTCTGGAAACACCATATATTTT. V gene TRBV7-8 combines with J gene TRBJ1-3; 7 bases are shared with TRBD1. The CDR3 consists of 17 residues. The V gene's germline CDR1 is SGHVS and CDR2 FQNEAQ. The junction had 8 bases not matched to a gene; V was cut back by 3 bases and J by 0 bases.

V gene TRBV24-1 combines with J gene TRBJ1-2; no firm D call. Germline V gives CDR1 KGHDR, CDR2 SFDVKD. The V and J ends lost 2 bases and 2 bases respectively, with 5 bases between them. The CDR3 spans 13 residues. For the CDR3, the DNA is TGTGCCACCAGTGATTATTCAAACTATGGCTACACCTTC. Translating it yields CATSDYSNYGYTF.

The genes are TRBV28 and TRBJ2-5; 9 bases fit TRBD2. V trimming: 8 bases; J trimming: 5 bases; junction bases outside the gene matches: 6. The CDR3 totals 13 residues. Germline V lookup: CDR1 MDHEN, CDR2 SYDVKM. The CDR3 nucleotides are TGTGCCAGCGGCGGGGGGGCCGGGGAGACCCAGTACTTC. Its translation: CASGGGAGETQYF.

This chain links TRBV20-1 with TRBJ1-1; possibly TRBD1 for D (5 bases). The CDR3 extends over 11 amino acids. Germline V gene sequence: CDR1 DFQATT, CDR2 SNEGSKA (reference sequence). Trimming pared 6 bases from V and 2 bases from J, leaving 7 bases between. The CDR3 region is CSAQDNTEAFF. CDR3 in DNA: TGCAGTGCACAGGATAACACTGAAGCTTTCTTT.

The CDR3 is CASSEQDGGTEAFF. The CDR3 DNA sequence: TGTGCCAGCAGTGAGCAAGACGGGGGCACTGAAGCTTTCTTT. This chain uses TRBV6-1 with TRBJ1-1, with D possibly matching TRBD1 (5 bases). Per germline, CDR1 MNHNS and CDR2 SASEGT. There are 14 residues in the CDR3. V was shortened by 3 bases and J by 4 bases, with 12 bases between the two germline ends.